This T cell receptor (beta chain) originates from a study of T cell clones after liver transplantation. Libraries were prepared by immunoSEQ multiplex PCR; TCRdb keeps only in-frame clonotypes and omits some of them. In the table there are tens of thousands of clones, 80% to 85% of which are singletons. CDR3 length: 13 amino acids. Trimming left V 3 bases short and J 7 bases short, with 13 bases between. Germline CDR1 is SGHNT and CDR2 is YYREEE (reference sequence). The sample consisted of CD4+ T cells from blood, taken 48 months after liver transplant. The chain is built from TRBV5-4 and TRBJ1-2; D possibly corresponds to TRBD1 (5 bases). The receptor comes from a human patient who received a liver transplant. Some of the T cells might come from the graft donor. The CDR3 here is CASSSGGGRGYTF. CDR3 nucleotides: TGTGCCAGCAGCTCCGGGGGGGGACGTGGCTACACCTTC.